This paragraph reports one T cell receptor beta chain. The target antigen is unknown. The V gene's germline CDR1 is MNHEY and CDR2 SVGAGI. CDR3 length equals 15 residues. V gave up 0 bases and J gave up 9 bases, with 12 bases separating them. TCRdb's copy holds only in-frame clones and misses some; the assay was immunoSEQ multiplex PCR. The sample records about 350,000 clones, about 87% being singletons. Described treatment: roughly 18 received Ad26.COV2.S at low or high dose, single or two shots; roughly five received placebo; per-sample allocation not given. All samples were drawn on day 63, counting from the first vaccine or placebo injection. Boston hosted the donor, who was an adult aged 18-55 years. The vaccine delivered Wuhan-strain SARS-CoV-2 spike through an Ad26 vector. This entry is derived from a study of Ad26.COV2.S vaccination and SARS-CoV-2 variants. Study-wide results and caveats: People who got the vaccine or the placebo had similar non-spike TCR breadth.

The source of this sequence is a person between 18 and 65 years old who received the Ad26.COV2.S COVID-19 vaccine or a placebo. Sequencing used peripheral blood, obtained in a trial of Ad26.COV2.S vaccine versus placebo. This sequence joins TRBV6-5 and TRBJ1-6, with a possible D match to TRBD1 (6 bases). The CDR3 here is CASSYSGQDSSPLHF. In DNA form, the CDR3 reads TGTGCCAGCAGTTACTCGGGGCAGGACAGTTCACCCCTCCACTTT.